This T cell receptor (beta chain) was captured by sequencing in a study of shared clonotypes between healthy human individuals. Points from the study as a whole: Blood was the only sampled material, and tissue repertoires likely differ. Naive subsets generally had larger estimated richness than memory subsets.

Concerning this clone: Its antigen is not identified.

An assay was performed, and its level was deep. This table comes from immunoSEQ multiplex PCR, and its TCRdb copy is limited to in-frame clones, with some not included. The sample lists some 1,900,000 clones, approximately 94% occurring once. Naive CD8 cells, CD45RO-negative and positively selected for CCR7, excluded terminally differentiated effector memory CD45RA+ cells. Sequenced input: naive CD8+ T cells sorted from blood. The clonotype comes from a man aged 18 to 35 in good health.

CDR3 in DNA: TGCGCCAGCAGCCCCGACAGGAGGTCCTACGAGCAGTACTTC. Translating gives CASSPDRRSYEQYF. The J gene is TRBJ2-7, the V gene TRBV5-1; TRBD1 might be the D (6 bases). In germline, CDR1 is SGHRS, CDR2 YFSETQ. This CDR3 is built from 14 residues. The V end lost 4 bases, the J end lost 1 base, and 12 bases lay between the germline ends.